Presented here are 32 T cell receptor beta chains from one specimen sequenced in a study of blood T cell repertoires in COVID-19. The protocol was immunoSEQ multiplex PCR, while the TCRdb copy is restricted to in-frame clones and leaves out a portion. This sample has fewer than 200,000 clones, with almost 80% found just once. Sequenced sample: PBMCs or T cells enriched from blood (not recorded which). Receptors were obtained from a woman between 45 and 65 years old who had recovered from COVID-19.

V is TRBV24-1 and J is TRBJ2-1; perhaps TRBD2 as D (8 bases). This CDR3 contains 21 residues. In germline, CDR1 is KGHDR, CDR2 SFDVKD. Trimming removed 1 base from V and 8 bases from J, with 32 bases in between. The CDR3 nucleotides read TGTGCCACCAGTGATTTTGGGACTAGTAAACAGGGGCGGAACAGGTTACATGAGCAGTTCTTC. Its protein product is CATSDFGTSKQGRNRLHEQFF.

This chain links TRBV7-3 with TRBJ1-4; D call uncertain. Trimming removed 5 bases at V and 7 bases at J, with 17 bases between. CDR1 and CDR2 (germline): SGHTA, FQGTGA. This CDR3 region has 15 residues. The CDR3 here is CASSPRERSGEKLFF. In nucleotides, the CDR3 is TGTGCCAGCAGCCCAAGAGAACGATCGGGTGAAAAACTGTTTTTT.

The rearrangement uses TRBV6-5 and TRBJ2-1; 10 positions match TRBD2. The ends lost 4 bases at V and 6 bases at J; junction bases unmatched: 6. The germline V gene has CDR1 MNHEY and CDR2 SVGAGI. This CDR3 contains 15 residues. Here the CDR3 reads CASSSLAGRPNEQFF. DNA for the CDR3: TGTGCCAGCAGTTCACTAGCGGGACGGCCCAATGAGCAGTTCTTC.

The rearrangement links TRBV13 to TRBJ1-4; the match to TRBD1 covers 9 bases. The CDR3 has 14 amino acids. With 5 bases clipped from V and 8 bases from J, the junction kept 6 bases outside the gene matches. Germline lookup yields CDR1 PRHDT and CDR2 FYEKMQ (reference sequence). The CDR3 nucleotides are TGTGCCAGCAGCCCACAGGGGGCGCGGGAAAAACTGTTTTTT. Translated: CASSPQGAREKLFF.

V gene TRBV13 combines with J gene TRBJ2-5, with TRBD2 matching over 9 bases. There are 14 residues in the CDR3. Germline V CDR1 and CDR2: PRHDT, FYEKMQ (reference sequence). Trimming at V came to 3 bases and at J to 5 bases, leaving 4 bases not matched to a gene. CDR3 in DNA: TGTGCCAGCAGCTTTCGAGCGGGAGGTGAGACCCAGTACTTC. Residues: CASSFRAGGETQYF.

The chain combines TRBV2 with TRBJ1-5; no firm D call. With 2 bases removed from V and 3 bases from J, the gap between germline ends came to 8 bases. The CDR3 has 14 amino acids. Per germline, CDR1 SNHLY and CDR2 FYNNEI. The CDR3 nucleotides are TGTGCCAGCAGTGAAATGCAGAACAATCAGCCCCAGCATTTT. Protein: CASSEMQNNQPQHF.

This clone occurred once. The chain joins TRBV6-2 or TRBV6-3 to TRBJ2-3; D possibly corresponds to TRBD1 (5 bases). CDR3 length equals 15 residues. Between the trimmed V and J ends, which lost 7 bases and 7 bases, there was a span of 21 bases. Germline V lookup: CDR1 MNHEY, CDR2 SVGEGT. CDR3 protein: CASTPYDSQGNTQYF. The CDR3 DNA reads TGTGCCAGCACCCCTTACGACAGCCAAGGAAATACGCAGTATTTT.

The chain links TRBV6-2 or TRBV6-3 to TRBJ1-1, with 7 nucleotides matching TRBD1. V was clipped by 6 bases and J by 1 base; unmatched bases: 2. From germline, CDR1 is MNHEY and CDR2 SVGEGT. The CDR3 has 13 residues. The CDR3 region is CASSRTGNTEAFF. In DNA form, the CDR3 reads TGTGCCAGCAGCCGGACAGGGAACACTGAAGCTTTCTTT.

The chain joins TRBV11-2 to TRBJ1-5, with 9 nucleotides matching TRBD1. Looked up from germline, CDR1 is SGHAT and CDR2 is FQNNGV. There are 18 residues in the CDR3. V lost 5 bases and J lost 1; bases outside the gene matches: 12. For the CDR3, the DNA is TGTGCCAGCAGCGCTGGGACAGGGAATTTAAGAAGCAATCAGCCCCAGCATTTT. This gives the protein CASSAGTGNLRSNQPQHF.

CDR3 residues: CATSDFPGSNEQFF. In DNA, the CDR3 is TGTGCCACCAGTGATTTCCCAGGTTCGAATGAGCAGTTCTTC. J is TRBJ2-1 and V is TRBV24-1; D uncertain. V shed 1 base and J shed 7 bases, with 10 bases lying between them. The CDR3 consists of 14 residues. Germline assignment: CDR1 KGHDR and CDR2 SFDVKD.

The gene calls are TRBV10-3 and TRBJ2-5; D ambiguous. Germline CDR1 ENHRY, CDR2 SYGVKD. The CDR3 length is 17 residues. V lost 0 bases, J lost 0 bases, and 14 bases lay in between. CDR3 amino acids: CAISESVGPRYQETQYF. CDR3 in DNA: TGTGCCATCAGTGAGTCCGTGGGCCCCCGGTACCAAGAGACCCAGTACTTC.

This clone has just one count. This rearrangement joins TRBV24-1 to TRBJ2-2, with a possible D match to TRBD2 (5 bases). Trimming stripped 4 bases from V and 4 bases from J, with 21 bases between. The CDR3 contains 18 residues. Germline values: CDR1 KGHDR, CDR2 SFDVKD. The CDR3 DNA sequence: TGTGCCACCAGTGAGGTCGATGGAGGTCCACCCTTCACCGGGGAGCTGTTTTTT. This sequence encodes CATSEVDGGPPFTGELFF.

This clone has a single count. The rearrangement links TRBV5-1 to TRBJ1-1; the match to TRBD1 covers 8 bases. Germline lookup yields CDR1 SGHRS and CDR2 YFSETQ. There are 17 residues in the CDR3. V lost 0 bases to trimming and J lost 3 bases; unmatched junction nucleotides: 10. In nucleotides, the CDR3 is TGCGCCAGCAGCTTGGCTCCGGGCGGGACAGGTGACACTGAAGCTTTCTTT. The encoded protein is CASSLAPGGTGDTEAFF.

This clone appeared once. The V gene is TRBV6-4, the J gene TRBJ1-1, with D tentatively TRBD1 (5 bases). This CDR3 contains 13 residues. V was cut by 7 bases and J by 11 bases, with 20 bases left in between. In germline, CDR1 is MRHNA, CDR2 SNTAGT. CDR3 sequence reads: CASKAEGRGPAFF. The CDR3 DNA sequence: TGTGCCAGCAAAGCGGAGGGGCGAGGTCCTGCTTTCTTT.

The rearrangement joins TRBV4-1 to TRBJ2-1, with TRBD2 matching over 9 bases. The J segment lost 4 bases and the V segment lost 5 bases, leaving 6 bases of the junction unmatched. The CDR3 is 15 amino acids. Per the germline V gene, CDR1 is MGHRA and CDR2 is YSYEKL. The CDR3 is CASSDSGSGYNEQFF. CDR3 DNA sequence: TGCGCCAGCAGCGATAGCGGGAGTGGGTACAATGAGCAGTTCTTC.

V is TRBV19 and J is TRBJ2-1, with D perhaps matching TRBD1 (5 bases). The V and J ends lost 7 bases and 7 bases respectively, with 14 bases between them. This CDR3 region has 13 residues. CDR1 and CDR2 (germline): LNHDA, SQIVND (reference sequence). DNA of the CDR3: TGTGCCAGTAATATGGGCAGGGCTAATGAGCAGTTCTTC. It specifies CASNMGRANEQFF. Supplemented by reference TRBV19 and TRBJ2-1, the full variable domain reads DGGITQSPKYLFRKEGQNVTLSCEQNLNHDAMYWYRQDPGQGLRLIYYSQIVNDFQKGDIAEGYSVSREKKESFPLTVTSAQKNPTAFYLCASNMGRANEQFFGPGTRLTVL.

The rearrangement uses TRBV4-2 and TRBJ2-5; tentatively, D is TRBD1 (5 bases). Trimming cost V 1 base and J 5 bases, with 20 bases left between them. Germline CDR1 and CDR2: LGHNA and YNFKEQ. CDR3 length equals 17 residues. The CDR3 here is CASSQVQKGPGRETQYF. Written as DNA, the CDR3 is TGTGCCAGCAGCCAAGTTCAAAAGGGGCCCGGGCGGGAGACCCAGTACTTC.

The chain recombines TRBV10-3 with TRBJ2-1; 11 bases fit TRBD2. J lost 0 bases, V lost 4 bases, and 2 bases had no gene match. Germline CDR1 reads ENHRY; CDR2 reads SYGVKD. The CDR3 is 16 amino acids. The CDR3 protein is CAISGLAGSSYNEQFF. The CDR3 region has the DNA TGTGCCATCAGTGGACTAGCGGGAAGCTCCTACAATGAGCAGTTCTTC.

V usage is TRBV4-1 and J usage is TRBJ2-6; D is undetermined. Trimming stripped 2 bases from V and 4 bases from J, with 15 bases between. The CDR3 contains 17 residues. Germline V gene lookup returns CDR1 MGHRA and CDR2 YSYEKL. This CDR3 is CASSQSVSSTGANVLTF. The CDR3, as DNA: TGCGCCAGCAGCCAATCCGTGAGTAGCACCGGGGCCAACGTCCTGACTTTC.

This clone was detected once. This sequence joins TRBV28 and TRBJ2-4; perhaps TRBD2 as D (6 bases). Trimming cost V 3 bases and J 0 bases, with 6 bases left between them. CDR1 is MDHEN and CDR2 is SYDVKM in the germline V gene. The CDR3 extends over 14 amino acids. CDR3 DNA sequence: TGTGCCAGCAGTTTGGGACTAGCCAAAAACATTCAGTACTTC. Amino acids: CASSLGLAKNIQYF.

V and J are TRBV18 and TRBJ1-1, with 7 positions matching TRBD1. Germline V lookup: CDR1 KGHSH, CDR2 LQKENI. The CDR3 totals 15 residues. Trimming took 2 bases from V and 1 from J; bases not matched to a gene: 4. The CDR3 region is CASSPWDRANTEAFF. The CDR3, as DNA: TGTGCCAGCTCACCATGGGACAGAGCGAACACTGAAGCTTTCTTT.

The rearrangement uses TRBV28 and TRBJ2-5; TRBD1 matches 7 bases. V trimming: 6 bases; J trimming: 0 bases; junction bases outside the gene matches: 4. The CDR3 totals 14 residues. Germline assignment: CDR1 MDHEN and CDR2 SYDVKM. The CDR3 sequence: CASRPQGHQETQYF. CDR3 DNA: TGTGCCAGCAGGCCACAGGGGCACCAAGAGACCCAGTACTTC. The entire variable domain, with the rest obtained from reference TRBV28 and TRBJ2-5, is as follows: DVKVTQSSRYLVKRTGEKVFLECVQDMDHENMFWYRQDPGLGLRLIYFSYDVKMKEKGDIPEGYSVSREKKERFSLILESASTNQTSMYLCASRPQGHQETQYFGPGTRLLVL.

Turning to this clone: This same CDR3 is encoded by further DNA sequences in the sample. This sequence joins TRBV28 and TRBJ1-1; D is unclear. The V gene's germline CDR1 is MDHEN and CDR2 SYDVKM. The V end lost 2 bases, the J end lost 3 bases, and 7 bases lay between the germline ends. The CDR3 totals 13 residues. CDR3 bases: TGTGCCAGCAGTTTACCCCAATACACTGAAGCTTTCTTT. It translates to CASSLPQYTEAFF.

The chain is built from TRBV18 and TRBJ1-5; TRBD1 matches at 7 bases. CDR3 size: 13 residues. J lost 6 bases, V lost 6 bases, and 5 bases had no gene match. CDR1 and CDR2 from the germline V gene are KGHSH and LQKENI. The CDR3 bases are TGTGCCAGCTCGGAGCGACAGGGTCAGCCCCAGCATTTT. Amino acid sequence: CASSERQGQPQHF. The full variable domain, in which reference TRBV18 and TRBJ1-5 provide the parts outside the CDR3, is NAGVMQNPRHLVRRRGQEARLRCSPMKGHSHVYWYRQLPEEGLKFMVYLQKENIIDESGMPKERFSAEFPKEGPSILRIQQVVRGDSAAYFCASSERQGQPQHFGDGTRLSIL.

The chain has TRBV7-2 and TRBJ2-7, with 8 bases aligning to TRBD2. V was pared by 0 bases and J by 5 bases, with 3 bases of the junction left unmatched. CDR1 and CDR2 (germline): SGHTA, FQGNSA. The CDR3 is made up of 14 amino acids. CDR3 coding DNA: TGTGCCAGCAGCTTAGCTCTACTAGCGGACGAGCAGTACTTC. Amino acid sequence: CASSLALLADEQYF.

V gene TRBV11-2 combines with J gene TRBJ2-3; weak D call: TRBD2 (7 bases). This CDR3 comprises 15 residues. V was pared by 1 base and J by 5 bases, with 13 bases between. Germline CDR1 reads SGHAT; CDR2 reads FQNNGV. The CDR3 reads CASSLGGGLQDTQYF. CDR3 bases: TGTGCCAGCAGCTTAGGGGGGGGCTTGCAAGATACGCAGTATTTT.

The chain combines TRBV5-1 with TRBJ1-6, with a weak D call TRBD1 (6 bases). Germline CDR1 and CDR2: SGHRS and YFSETQ. The CDR3 totals 14 residues. Trimming removed 0 bases from V and 7 bases from J, with 8 bases in between. As DNA, the CDR3 is TGCGCCAGCAGCTTGGGGACAGTGAATTCACCCCTCCACTTT. It specifies CASSLGTVNSPLHF.

The chain joins TRBV7-2 to TRBJ1-1; D perhaps matches TRBD1 (5 bases). Germline CDR1 reads SGHTA; CDR2 reads FQGNSA. Deletions cut 5 bases from V and 1 base from J, with 17 bases between. The CDR3 is 16 residues long. In DNA, the CDR3 is TGTGCCAGCAGCCCCACCTACAGGATCCAGAACACTGAAGCTTTCTTT. This codes for CASSPTYRIQNTEAFF.

CDR3 DNA sequence: TGTGCCAGTAGTATCACTCCTAGCGGTGGGGCCTACGAGCAGTACTTC. Translating it yields CASSITPSGGAYEQYF. The genes are TRBV19 and TRBJ2-7; 7 nucleotides match TRBD2. Germline-derived CDR1 and CDR2 are LNHDA and SQIVND (reference sequence). Trimming cost V 3 bases and J 2 bases; bases outside gene matches: 10. The CDR3 contains 16 residues.

The rearrangement links TRBV6-5 to TRBJ2-3; TRBD1 agrees at 11 bases. In germline, CDR1 is MNHEY, CDR2 SVGAGI. The CDR3 totals 16 residues. V lost 2 bases to trimming and J lost 6 bases; unmatched junction nucleotides: 7. CDR3 coding DNA: TGTGCCAGCAGTTACCGGACAGGGGGCGTTGGGGATACGCAGTATTTT. This sequence encodes CASSYRTGGVGDTQYF.

This clone was found a few times. The chain combines TRBV7-9 with TRBJ1-4; D not certain. CDR1 is SEHNR and CDR2 is FQNEAQ in the germline V gene (reference sequence). Trimming removed 8 bases from V and 6 bases from J, with 10 bases in between. CDR3 length: 12 amino acids. The CDR3 reads CASHSPDEKLFF. The CDR3 nucleotides read TGTGCCAGCCACTCCCCCGATGAAAAACTGTTTTTT.

The chain links TRBV5-4 to TRBJ1-2; D ambiguous. V was trimmed by 5 bases and J by 3 bases, leaving 14 bases between them. Germline V lookup: CDR1 SGHNT, CDR2 YYREEE (reference sequence). The CDR3 is made up of 14 amino acids. As DNA, the CDR3 is TGTGCCAGCAGTGGTGGGAACGGGGACTATGGCTACACCTTC. Its translation is CASSGGNGDYGYTF. The complete variable domain, with remaining parts taken from reference TRBV5-4 and TRBJ1-2, reads ETGVTQSPTHLIKTRGQQVTLRCSSQSGHNTVSWYQQALGQGPQFIFQYYREEENGRGNFPPRFSGLQFPNYSSELNVNALELDDSALYLCASSGGNGDYGYTFGSGTRLTVV.